The 19 T cell receptor beta chains listed next were all sequenced from one sample in a study of blood T cell repertoires in COVID-19. Produced via immunoSEQ multiplex PCR; TCRdb's table is partial and in-frame only. The sample has over 250,000 clones; 83% are singletons. Sequencing used peripheral blood. These receptor sequences come from a woman in her forties or fifties who had recovered from COVID-19.

V usage is TRBV6-1 and J usage is TRBJ1-2; D not resolved. Trimming shortened V by 1 base and J by 7 bases, and 13 bases separated the two germline ends. The CDR3 sequence is 14 residues long. Germline loops: CDR1 MNHNS, CDR2 SASEGT. The CDR3 DNA reads as TGTGCCAGCAGTGAAGATCGGGGTGGGTCTGGCTACACCTTC. Translating it yields CASSEDRGGSGYTF.

The chain carries TRBV6-1 and TRBJ1-5; 8 nucleotides match TRBD1. Trimming at V came to 2 bases and at J to 3 bases, leaving 3 bases not matched to a gene. Germline values: CDR1 MNHNS, CDR2 SASEGT. The CDR3 has 15 residues. The CDR3 DNA sequence: TGTGCCAGCAGTGAATTCCAGGGGGCCAATCAGCCCCAGCATTTT. Amino acid sequence: CASSEFQGANQPQHF.

The chain carries TRBV7-8 and TRBJ1-1; TRBD1 agrees at 7 bases. J gave up 7 bases and V 7 bases, and 15 bases lay outside the gene matches. CDR3 size: 15 residues. Germline V gives CDR1 SGHVS, CDR2 FQNEAQ. CDR3 amino acids: CASTDKTGSLGEAFF. The DNA of the CDR3 is TGTGCCAGCACTGACAAGACAGGGTCGTTAGGTGAAGCTTTCTTT. Using reference TRBV7-8 and TRBJ1-1 for the parts outside the CDR3, the full variable domain is GAGVSQSPRYKVAKRGQDVALRCDPISGHVSLFWYQQALGQGPEFLTYFQNEAQLDKSGLPSDRFFAERPEGSVSTLKIQRTQQEDSAVYLCASTDKTGSLGEAFFGQGTRLTVV.

This clone has a handful of counts. The V and J genes are TRBV19 and TRBJ1-4, with a tentative D call TRBD1 (6 bases). This CDR3 has 14 amino acids. Per germline, CDR1 LNHDA and CDR2 SQIVND (reference sequence). V gave up 3 bases and J gave up 6 bases, with 11 bases separating them. CDR3: CASSIGQLYEKLFF. CDR3 nucleotide sequence: TGTGCCAGTAGTATTGGACAGCTCTATGAAAAACTGTTTTTT.

The rearrangement joins TRBV7-2 to TRBJ1-1, with D possibly TRBD1 on 5 matching bases. From germline, CDR1 is SGHTA and CDR2 FQGNSA. The germline V and J ends were trimmed by 5 bases and 1 base, with 14 bases remaining between them. The CDR3 is made up of 15 amino acids. The DNA for the CDR3 is TGTGCCAGCAGCCTAGAGGGGTTAACGAACACTGAAGCTTTCTTT. It is translated as CASSLEGLTNTEAFF.

The chain employs TRBV5-1 and TRBJ2-7; weak D call: TRBD1 (5 bases). Germline-derived CDR1 and CDR2 are SGHRS and YFSETQ. This CDR3 has 14 residues. The V end was cut by 4 bases, the J end by 0 bases, with 11 bases between. CDR3 sequence reads: CASSLEDTSYEQYF. The CDR3 DNA follows: TGCGCCAGCAGCCTTGAGGACACCTCCTACGAGCAGTACTTC. The entire variable domain, with the rest obtained from reference TRBV5-1 and TRBJ2-7, is as follows: KAGVTQTPRYLIKTRGQQVTLSCSPISGHRSVSWYQQTPGQGLQFLFEYFSETQRNKGNFPGRFSGRQFSNSRSEMNVSTLELGDSALYLCASSLEDTSYEQYFGPGTRLTVT.

V usage is TRBV19 and J usage is TRBJ2-1; 11 bases are a match to TRBD1. CDR3 length: 14 residues. CDR1 is LNHDA and CDR2 is SQIVND in the germline V gene (reference sequence). The trim removed 10 bases at V and 9 bases at J, leaving 11 bases unmatched. Here the CDR3 reads CAISSGTGGTEQFF. The DNA for the CDR3 is TGTGCCATCAGTTCCGGGACAGGGGGAACTGAGCAGTTCTTC.

J is TRBJ2-6 and V is TRBV19; possibly TRBD1 for D (6 bases). V was clipped by 4 bases and J by 0 bases, with 16 bases between them. The germline V gene encodes CDR1 LNHDA and CDR2 SQIVND (reference sequence). This CDR3 contains 18 residues. CDR3 residues: CASSRTVQIGSGANVLTF. The CDR3 nucleotides read TGTGCCAGTAGTAGGACAGTACAGATCGGCTCTGGGGCCAACGTCCTGACTTTC.

V gene TRBV27 combines with J gene TRBJ2-7; TRBD2 matches at 11 bases. CDR1 is MNHEY, CDR2 SMNVEV, per germline (reference sequence). This CDR3 is built from 15 residues. Trimming took 5 bases from V and 6 from J; bases not matched to a gene: 9. CDR3 in DNA: TGTGCCAGCAGTCCCGCACTAGCGGGGGTCGTCGAGCAGTACTTC. The encoded protein is CASSPALAGVVEQYF.

This chain joins TRBV9 and TRBJ2-1; 8 bases map to TRBD2. CDR3 length: 16 amino acids. After removal of 4 bases from V and 6 bases from J, the junction contained 12 bases not matched to a gene. Germline loops: CDR1 SGDLS, CDR2 YYNGEE. CDR3 sequence reads: CASSPHPGLALNEQFF. The CDR3 bases are TGTGCCAGCAGCCCCCACCCCGGACTAGCCCTCAATGAGCAGTTCTTC.

The rearrangement joins TRBV2 to TRBJ1-5; D unresolved. The CDR3 covers 15 residues. The germline gives CDR1 SNHLY, CDR2 FYNNEI. V was cut by 4 bases and J by 4 bases, with 14 bases left in between. The CDR3 DNA sequence: TGTGCCAGCAGTGTTAGGGCGGGCCTAAATCAGCCCCAGCATTTT. Protein sequence: CASSVRAGLNQPQHF.

This clone was found a few times. This chain joins TRBV5-1 and TRBJ2-7; D might be TRBD1 (5 bases). This CDR3 has 13 amino acids. The V and J ends lost 4 bases and 2 bases respectively, with 10 bases between them. Germline V gene lookup returns CDR1 SGHRS and CDR2 YFSETQ. The CDR3 DNA reads TGCGCCAGCAGCACGACAGAAACCTACGAGCAGTACTTC. Its protein is CASSTTETYEQYF.

This chain connects TRBV28 to TRBJ1-2; TRBD1 is a possible D gene (5 bases). V gave up 3 bases and J gave up 4 bases, with 12 bases separating them. The CDR3 has 14 residues. CDR1 is MDHEN, CDR2 SYDVKM, per germline. CDR3 coding DNA: TGTGCCAGCAGTTTGGCGGGGCGCGGCTATGGCTACACCTTC. Its protein is CASSLAGRGYGYTF.

The rearrangement uses TRBV6-5 and TRBJ1-1, with 9 bases fitting TRBD1. The CDR3 is 15 residues long. V shed 0 bases and J 6 bases; nucleotides not matched to a gene: 5. Looked up from germline, CDR1 is MNHEY and CDR2 is SVGAGI. The CDR3 coding sequence is TGTGCCAGCAGTTACTCGACAGGGGGGCATTCTGAAGCTTTCTTT. It is translated as CASSYSTGGHSEAFF.

The chain has TRBV29-1 and TRBJ1-2, with unresolved D. Between the trimmed V and J ends, which lost 8 bases and 4 bases, there was a span of 14 bases. The CDR3 sequence is 12 residues long. The V gene's germline CDR1 is SQVTM and CDR2 ANQGSEA. CDR3 sequence reads: CSTAAAPYGYTF. The CDR3 nucleotides read TGCAGCACCGCGGCCGCCCCCTATGGCTACACCTTC.

This clone occurred a few times. As DNA, the CDR3 is TGTGCCAGCAGTTTGGGACAGGGGGTAGGAAACACCATATATTTT. It translates to CASSLGQGVGNTIYF. The chain links TRBV6-5 to TRBJ1-3, with TRBD1 matching over 11 bases. With 4 bases clipped from V and 4 bases from J, the junction kept 3 bases outside the gene matches. This CDR3 is built from 15 residues. CDR1 and CDR2 (germline): MNHEY, SVGAGI.

This clone came up once. This chain joins TRBV3-1 (or the pseudogene TRBV3-2) and TRBJ1-6, with 7 positions matching TRBD1. The CDR3 runs to 13 residues. J lost 7 bases, V lost 8 bases, and 5 bases had no gene match. Germline V gene data show CDR1 as LGHDT and CDR2 as YNNKEL (reference sequence). CDR3 DNA: TGTGCCAGCGGAAAGACAGGGAATTCACCCCTCCACTTT. It encodes CASGKTGNSPLHF.

The CDR3 spells CASSLSGVREQYF. CDR3 sequence (DNA): TGTGCCAGCAGTTTATCAGGGGTGAGGGAGCAGTACTTC. This chain links TRBV28 with TRBJ2-7; D possibly corresponds to TRBD1 (6 bases). Germline V lookup: CDR1 MDHEN, CDR2 SYDVKM. CDR3 size: 13 residues. Trimming pared 1 base from V and 7 bases from J, leaving 11 bases between.

The chain links TRBV27 to TRBJ1-6; unclear D gene. The CDR3 has 17 residues. Germline V gene sequence: CDR1 MNHEY, CDR2 SMNVEV (reference sequence). V was shortened by 2 bases and J by 8 bases, with 19 bases between the two germline ends. The CDR3 loop is CASSLEPPGIAYSPLHF. CDR3 bases: TGTGCCAGCAGTTTAGAACCCCCCGGGATTGCATATTCACCCCTCCACTTT.